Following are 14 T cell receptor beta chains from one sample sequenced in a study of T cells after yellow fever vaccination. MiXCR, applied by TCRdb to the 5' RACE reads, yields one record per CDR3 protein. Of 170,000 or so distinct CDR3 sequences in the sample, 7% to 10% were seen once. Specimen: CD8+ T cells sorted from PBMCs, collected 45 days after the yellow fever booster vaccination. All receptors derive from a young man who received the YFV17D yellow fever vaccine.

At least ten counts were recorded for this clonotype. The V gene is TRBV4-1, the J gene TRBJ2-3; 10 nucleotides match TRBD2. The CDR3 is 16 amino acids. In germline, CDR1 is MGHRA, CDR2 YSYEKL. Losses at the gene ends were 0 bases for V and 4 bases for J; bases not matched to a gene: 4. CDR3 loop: CASSQDPSGGADTQYF. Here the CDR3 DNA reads TGCGCCAGCAGCCAAGATCCTAGCGGGGGCGCAGATACGCAGTATTTT.

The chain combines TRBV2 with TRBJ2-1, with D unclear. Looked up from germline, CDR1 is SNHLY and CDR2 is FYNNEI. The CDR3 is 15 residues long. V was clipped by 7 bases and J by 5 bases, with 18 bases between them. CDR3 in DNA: TGTGCCAGCAACTACGAAGATCCATTTGACAATGAGCAGTTCTTC. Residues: CASNYEDPFDNEQFF.

CDR3 amino acids: CASSPLTGTSGGADSYEQYF. CDR3 DNA sequence: TGTGCCAGCAGCCCACTGACCGGGACTAGCGGGGGAGCCGACTCCTACGAGCAGTACTTC. The chain is built from TRBV7-6 and TRBJ2-7; 14 nucleotides align to TRBD2. The CDR3 covers 20 residues. V lost 5 bases to trimming and J lost 0 bases; unmatched junction nucleotides: 15. Germline V CDR1 and CDR2: SGHVS, FNYEAQ.

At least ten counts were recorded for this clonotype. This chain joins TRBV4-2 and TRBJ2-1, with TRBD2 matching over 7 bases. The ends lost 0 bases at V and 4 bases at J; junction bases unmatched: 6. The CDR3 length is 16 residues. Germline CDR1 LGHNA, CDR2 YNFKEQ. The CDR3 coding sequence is TGTGCCAGCAGCCAAGATCTTGGGGGGGGATACAATGAGCAGTTCTTC. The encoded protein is CASSQDLGGGYNEQFF.

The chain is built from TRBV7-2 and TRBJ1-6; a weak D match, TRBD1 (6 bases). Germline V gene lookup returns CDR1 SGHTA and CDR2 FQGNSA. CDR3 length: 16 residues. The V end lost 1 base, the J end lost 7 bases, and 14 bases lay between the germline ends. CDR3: CASSLEAGGVNSPLHF. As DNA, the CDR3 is TGTGCCAGCAGCTTAGAGGCGGGGGGCGTCAATTCACCCCTCCACTTT.

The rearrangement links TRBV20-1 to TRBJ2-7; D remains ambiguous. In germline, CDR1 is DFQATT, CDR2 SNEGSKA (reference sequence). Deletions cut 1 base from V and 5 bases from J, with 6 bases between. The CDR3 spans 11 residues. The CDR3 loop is CSARVGDEQYV. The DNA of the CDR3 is TGCAGTGCTAGAGTTGGGGACGAGCAGTACGTC.

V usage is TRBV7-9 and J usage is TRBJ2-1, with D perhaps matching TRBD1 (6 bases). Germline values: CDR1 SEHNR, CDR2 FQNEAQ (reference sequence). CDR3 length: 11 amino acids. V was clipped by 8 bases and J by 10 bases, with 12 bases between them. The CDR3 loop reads CASPVGTEQFF. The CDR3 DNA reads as TGTGCCAGCCCGGTCGGGACAGAGCAGTTCTTC.

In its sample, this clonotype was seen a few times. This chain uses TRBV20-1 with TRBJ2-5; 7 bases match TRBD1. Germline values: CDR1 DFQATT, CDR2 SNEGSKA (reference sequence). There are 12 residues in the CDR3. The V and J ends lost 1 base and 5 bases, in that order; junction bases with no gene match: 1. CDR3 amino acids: CSARGGGETQYF. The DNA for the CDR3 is TGCAGTGCTAGAGGAGGGGGCGAGACCCAGTACTTC.

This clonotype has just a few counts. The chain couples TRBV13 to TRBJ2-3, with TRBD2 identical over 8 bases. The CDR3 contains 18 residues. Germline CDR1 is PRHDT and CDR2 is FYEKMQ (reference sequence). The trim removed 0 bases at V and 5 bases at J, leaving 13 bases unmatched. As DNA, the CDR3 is TGTGCCAGCAGCTTAGGCGCGGGTAGCGGGGCGAAGGGAGATACGCAGTATTTT. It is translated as CASSLGAGSGAKGDTQYF.

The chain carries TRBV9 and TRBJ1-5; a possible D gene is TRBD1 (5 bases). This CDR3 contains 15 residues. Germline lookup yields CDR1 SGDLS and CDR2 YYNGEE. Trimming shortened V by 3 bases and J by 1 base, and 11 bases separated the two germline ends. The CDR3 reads CASSEEGESNQPQHF. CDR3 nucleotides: TGTGCCAGCAGCGAAGAAGGGGAGAGCAATCAGCCCCAGCATTTT. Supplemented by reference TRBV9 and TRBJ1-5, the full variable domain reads DSGVTQTPKHLITATGQRVTLRCSPRSGDLSVYWYQQSLDQGLQFLIQYYNGEERAKGNILERFSAQQFPDLHSELNLSSLELGDSALYFCASSEEGESNQPQHFGDGTRLSIL.

The CDR3 bases are TGTGCCAGCAGCTTAGCGCTCGGGGGCTCTGAGCAGTTCTTC. This translates into CASSLALGGSEQFF. The V and J genes are TRBV7-2 and TRBJ2-1; perhaps D is TRBD1 or TRBD2 (6 bases each). CDR1 and CDR2 from the germline V gene are SGHTA and FQGNSA. CDR3 length equals 14 residues. V was pared by 0 bases and J by 9 bases, with 12 bases between.

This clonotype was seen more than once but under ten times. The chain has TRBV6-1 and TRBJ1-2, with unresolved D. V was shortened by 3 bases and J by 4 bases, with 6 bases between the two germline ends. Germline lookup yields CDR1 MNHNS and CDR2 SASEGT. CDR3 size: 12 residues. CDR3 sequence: CASSEQIYGYTF. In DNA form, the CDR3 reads TGTGCCAGCAGTGAGCAAATCTATGGCTACACCTTC.

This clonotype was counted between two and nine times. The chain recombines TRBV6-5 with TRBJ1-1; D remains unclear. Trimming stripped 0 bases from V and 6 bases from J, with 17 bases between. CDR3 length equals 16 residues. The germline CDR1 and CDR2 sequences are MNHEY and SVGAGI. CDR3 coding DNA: TGTGCCAGCAGTTACTCGCGGAGGGCGTACTACGCTGAAGCTTTCTTT. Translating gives CASSYSRRAYYAEAFF.

Here the CDR3 reads CASSIGNGGYTF. CDR3 sequence (DNA): TGTGCCAGCAGTATCGGCAATGGGGGCTACACCTTC. The chain joins TRBV28 to TRBJ1-2; D is uncertain. The length of the CDR3 is 12 residues. CDR1 MDHEN and CDR2 SYDVKM come from the germline V gene. The V and J ends lost 5 bases and 8 bases respectively, with 12 bases between them.